This TCR beta chain comes out of a study of blood T cell repertoires in COVID-19. Looking at the study overall: Acute and convalescent COVID-19 specimens originated in the United States, Italy and Spain. T cells, B-cell-depleted T cells, or PBMCs provided the cDNA or gDNA that served as material.

Only in-frame clones appear in the TCRdb table, and some are missing; sequencing was by immunoSEQ multiplex PCR. The data contain about 250,000 clones, 85% of them seen just once; the ten biggest clones take up 4.5% to 5.5%. The V gene lost 2 bases and the J gene lost 7 bases, with 15 bases spanning the gap. Germline CDR1 SGHTA, CDR2 FQGTGA. This CDR3 comprises 14 residues. This rearrangement joins TRBV7-3 to TRBJ2-7, with D possibly being TRBD1 (5 bases). This receptor was identified in a man aged 45-60 years with active or convalescent COVID-19. The sequenced sample consisted of peripheral blood. The CDR3 is CASSLGPGNREQYF. CDR3 DNA sequence: TGTGCCAGCAGCTTAGGCCCAGGGAATAGGGAGCAGTACTTC.